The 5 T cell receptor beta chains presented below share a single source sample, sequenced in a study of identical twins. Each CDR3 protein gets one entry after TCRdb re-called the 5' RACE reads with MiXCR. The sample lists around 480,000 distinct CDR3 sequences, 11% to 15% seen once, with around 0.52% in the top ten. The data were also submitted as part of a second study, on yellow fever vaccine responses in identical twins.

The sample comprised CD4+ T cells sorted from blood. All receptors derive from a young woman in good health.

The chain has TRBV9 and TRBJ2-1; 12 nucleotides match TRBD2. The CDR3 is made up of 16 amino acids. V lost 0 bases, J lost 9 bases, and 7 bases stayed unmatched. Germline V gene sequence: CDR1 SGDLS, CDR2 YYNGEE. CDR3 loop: CASSVAASGRAGEQFF. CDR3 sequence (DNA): TGTGCCAGCAGCGTAGCTGCTAGCGGGAGGGCCGGTGAGCAGTTCTTC.

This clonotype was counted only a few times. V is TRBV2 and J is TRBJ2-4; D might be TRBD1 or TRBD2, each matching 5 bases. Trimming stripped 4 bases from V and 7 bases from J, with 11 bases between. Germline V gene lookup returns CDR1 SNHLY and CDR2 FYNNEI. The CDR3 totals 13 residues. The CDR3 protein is CASSAGTSNIQYF. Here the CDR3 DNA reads TGTGCCAGCAGTGCCGGGACGTCGAACATTCAGTACTTC.

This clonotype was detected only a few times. CDR3 region: CSATPSGRGETQYF. The CDR3 region has the DNA TGCAGTGCTACTCCTAGCGGGAGAGGTGAGACCCAGTACTTC. The chain employs TRBV20-1 and TRBJ2-5, with 10 nucleotides matching TRBD2. In germline, CDR1 is DFQATT, CDR2 SNEGSKA (reference sequence). CDR3 length: 14 amino acids. J gave up 5 bases and V 4 bases, and 7 bases lay outside the gene matches.

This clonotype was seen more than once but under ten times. The CDR3 loop reads CASSYSSAYEQYF. The DNA of the CDR3 is TGTGCCAGCAGTTACTCGTCTGCCTACGAGCAGTACTTC. The rearrangement links TRBV6-2 or TRBV6-3 to TRBJ2-7; D call uncertain. Trimming removed 0 bases from V and 2 bases from J, with 5 bases in between. CDR3 length equals 13 residues. The V gene's germline CDR1 is MNHEY and CDR2 SVGEGT.

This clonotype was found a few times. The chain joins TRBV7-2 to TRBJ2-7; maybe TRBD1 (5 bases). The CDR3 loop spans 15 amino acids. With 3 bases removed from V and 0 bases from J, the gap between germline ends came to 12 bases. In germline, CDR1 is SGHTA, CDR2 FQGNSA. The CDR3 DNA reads TGTGCCAGCAGCTTGCCAGGGCAGCCCTCCTACGAGCAGTACTTC. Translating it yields CASSLPGQPSYEQYF.